This T cell receptor beta chain was sequenced during a study of shared clonotypes between healthy human individuals (dated by TCRdb to about 2020). Study-wide context: Three men and a couple of women, aged 18 to 49 years, made up the cohort. For each donor, CD4 naive and CD4 memory were each given three plates, CD8 naive was given two plates, and CD8 memory was given one plate. Blood TCR repertoires of roughly five healthy adults were deeply sequenced to estimate repertoire size and the extent of clonotype sharing between individuals. Libraries were prepared and TCR repertoires were sequenced by different laboratories using diverse techniques, in order to increase sequencing depth and limit assay-specific biases. Leukapheresis yielded between about 0.9 and 9 billion PBMCs per donor. General study outcomes and caveats: The genetic and exposure-history diversity represented was limited by the small number of donors. Compared with non-shared clonotypes, clonotypes shared by all four sorted-subset donors had higher generation probabilities. Pairwise subsampling indicated that sequencing depth was expected to affect the degree of clonotype sharing among donors. When a few donors were compared, the shared fraction of clonotypes was roughly 5% for naive CD4, about 4% for naive CD8, 2% to 2.5% for memory CD4, and 0.35% to 0.4% for memory CD8. Sampling was limited to blood, and TCR repertoires in tissue likely differ from TCR repertoires in blood. Incomplete sequencing was indicated by rarefaction of sorted-subset datasets, despite the large sequencing depth. Naive subsets generally had larger estimated clonotype richness than memory subsets.

Its CDR3 holds 15 amino acids, cysteine through phenylalanine. Solely the CDR3 DNA is kept, with 45 bases framed from the first base. From a lookup of the germline V gene, CDR1 and CDR2 are SGHRS and YFSETQ. V lost 0 bases and J lost 1 base; the stretch between them is 10 bases long. Only a few counts were recorded for this clone. This clone's antigen is unknown. Base qualities are not recorded, but no much larger clone differs from it by a single base. Distinct nucleotide sequences in the sample also encode this CDR3. Using the deep immunoSEQ assay, TCR CDR3 regions were amplified from genomic DNA by multiplex PCR. For each cell subset, the extracted genomic DNA was distributed evenly across all wells of several immunoSEQ 96-well plates, and each plate served as one replicate. For sorted subsets, roughly 200 ng of genomic DNA, equivalent to roughly 33,000 T cell genomes, went into each replicate PCR. Purified libraries were measured with a Qubit 3.0 fluorometer, size-checked on a Bioanalyzer 2100, and measured again with the KAPA Library Quantification kit. Every immunoSEQ 96-well plate was sequenced on a separate single-read 150-cycle Illumina NextSeq 550 flow cell. In the source study's methods: The immunoSEQ output contained only junctional sequences without quality scores, so filtering could not match that applied to full-length reads. To assign V/J genes and CDR3, sequences were annotated against IMGT germline references using PyIR, a Python wrapper for IgBLAST v1.9. Reads were removed for weak V/J assignments (E-value above 1e-6), missing CDR3, stop codons, out-of-frame junctions, or ambiguous translated residues. V3J clonotypes were defined as sequences sharing an identical inferred V gene, J gene, and CDR3 amino acid sequence. Percentage overlap between repertoires was calculated by dividing the number of shared unique clonotypes by the size of the smaller repertoire. Repertoire richness was assessed with RTK rarefaction, the Chao1 estimator, and Recon v2.1 estimates of unobserved clonotypes. Generation probabilities for all TCRbeta clonotypes obtained by the gDNA method from a handful of donors were computed using OLGA. TCRdb re-hosts the immuneACCESS table, in-frame sequences only. Its copies lack some clones; in the studies checked, an unresolved V gene accounts for under half of them, and the cause for the rest is not known. V and J calls and clone size come straight from that table; D and trimming were deduced from the DNA. This sample gives a few million clones in total; 80% to 95% of them show up just once. Around 0.4% of the sample is in the top ten clones.

Healthy HIV-negative adults with no recently reported acute infections or vaccinations were included as donors. Only Caucasian adults living in Nashville, Tennessee, USA were represented among the donors. CD4+ T cells were enriched by magnetic negative selection, after which naive cells were positively selected on CD45RA and the negative fraction was taken as the memory subset. Blood was collected by leukapheresis, and PBMCs were isolated by Ficoll-Histopaque density gradient centrifugation and then cryopreserved in liquid nitrogen vapor phase. Analytical flow cytometry was used to check the purity and quantity of each magnetically sorted T cell population. Genomic DNA was isolated from each sorted fraction and quantified by UV absorbance on a Nanodrop 2000c.

The specimen sequenced was naive CD4+ T cells from PBMCs. The sample's cell subset or site label, in plain terms: CD45RA+ positively selected. In this chain, TRBV5-1 is recombined with TRBJ1-1; the D gene assignment is ambiguous. The clonotype comes from a man aged 18 to 29 in good health. Some clones in this sample may be carry-over from other donors' samples. In nucleotide form, the sequence is TGCGCCAGCAGCTTGGTGTCAGGCGGGAACACTGAAGCTTTCTTT. The translation is CASSLVSGGNTEAFF. Reference TRBV5-1 and TRBJ1-1 genes cover what lies past the CDR3, so the full variable domain is KAGVTQTPRYLIKTRGQQVTLSCSPISGHRSVSWYQQTPGQGLQFLFEYFSETQRNKGNFPGRFSGRQFSNSRSEMNVSTLELGDSALYLCASSLVSGGNTEAFFGQGTRLTVV.